This is a list of T cell receptor beta chains from one sample in a study of T cells expressing NK-cell markers. TCRdb reprocessed the 5' RACE reads, with one entry per CDR3 protein and no DNA. Recorded here are 350,000 to 500,000 distinct CDR3 sequences; the top ten clones represent 7.3%. Sample: blood T cells: a sorted CD56 or NKG2C T cell subset, CD4+ or CD8+ T cells, or bulk PBMC T cells (not recorded which). The receptors were sampled from a woman aged 18-69 years in good health. Both conserved end residues are part of each CDR3.

J gene: TRBJ1-6; V gene: TRBV6-1; CDR3 protein: CASTRTGDNSPLHF
J gene: TRBJ2-7; V gene: TRBV10-3; CDR3 protein: CAISEDLYEQYF
J gene: TRBJ2-1; V gene: TRBV19; CDR3 protein: CASPLGLAAGNEQFF
J gene: TRBJ1-4; V gene: TRBV10-3; CDR3 protein: CAISHEMEEKLFF
J gene: TRBJ1-2; V gene: TRBV20-1; CDR3 protein: CSARGSLAGGYTF
J gene: TRBJ1-4; V gene: TRBV20-1; CDR3 protein: CSASADRGAEKLFF
J gene: TRBJ2-7; V gene: TRBV29-1; CDR3 protein: CSVAGLAGVWEQYF
J gene: TRBJ1-4; V gene: TRBV5-1; CDR3 protein: CASSSGGSRGFELFF
J gene: TRBJ2-1; V gene: TRBV19; CDR3 protein: CASGGTTGYNEQFF
J gene: TRBJ2-4; V gene: TRBV30; CDR3 protein: CAWKVGTGGLDIQYF
J gene: TRBJ2-6; V gene: TRBV7-9; CDR3 protein: CASNGAPGTGANVLTF
J gene: TRBJ2-3; V gene: TRBV7-8; CDR3 protein: CASSLGLRGPDTQYF
J gene: TRBJ2-3; V gene: TRBV6-4; CDR3 protein: CASSPGTATDTQYF
J gene: TRBJ1-2; V gene: TRBV11-2; CDR3 protein: CASSPDRAWGYTF
J gene: TRBJ1-5; V gene: TRBV19; CDR3 protein: CASSIDLGQPQHF
J gene: TRBJ1-1; V gene: TRBV28; CDR3 protein: CASGEQGQGGAFF
J gene: TRBJ2-2; V gene: TRBV7-9; CDR3 protein: CASSLPWANTGELFF
J gene: TRBJ2-1; V gene: TRBV4-3; CDR3 protein: CASSQVNRIGEQFF
J gene: TRBJ2-5; V gene: TRBV10-3; CDR3 protein: CAISPIVLQETQYF
J gene: TRBJ1-5; V gene: TRBV7-2; CDR3 protein: CASSLGAGQTGQPQHF
J gene: TRBJ2-7; V gene: TRBV5-4; CDR3 protein: CASSPKHMDGSYEQYF
J gene: TRBJ1-1; V gene: TRBV7-2; CDR3 protein: CASSTRLGTEAFF
J gene: TRBJ1-1; V gene: TRBV4-2; CDR3 protein: CASSQGTGENTEAFF
J gene: TRBJ2-3; V gene: TRBV15; CDR3 protein: CATSRDGRYGRSSTDTQYF
J gene: TRBJ2-5; V gene: TRBV12-3/TRBV12-4; CDR3 protein: CASSLGGQRETQYF
J gene: TRBJ2-5; V gene: TRBV5-1; CDR3 protein: CASSLAVAGPETQYF
J gene: TRBJ2-7; V gene: TRBV9; CDR3 protein: CASSASRVPYEQYF
J gene: TRBJ2-5; V gene: TRBV5-4; CDR3 protein: CASSPSAGGHISAQYF
J gene: TRBJ2-2; V gene: TRBV10-1; CDR3 protein: CASSSHVDTGELFF
J gene: TRBJ2-5; V gene: TRBV12-3/TRBV12-4; CDR3 protein: CASSLEWQGAEETQYF